These T cell receptor beta chains were read from a single sample in a study of T cell changes during pregnancy in multiple sclerosis. Some clones are missing from TCRdb's copy, which holds only in-frame ones; the method was immunoSEQ multiplex PCR. The table shows around 50,000 clones, with 80% to 95% occurring only once. Sequences were derived from CD4+ T cells from peripheral blood mononuclear cells, sampled after pregnancy. These TCRs come from a female donor in good health, enrolled as a control in a pregnancy study. The CDR3 runs from the conserved cysteine through the conserved F or W.

J,V,CDR3
TRBJ2-3,TRBV7-7,CASSSSSIDTQYF
TRBJ2-6,TRBV9,CASSAPLGAGANVLTF
TRBJ2-3,TRBV6-6,CASNDRALDTQYF
TRBJ2-2,TRBV9,CASGPAGGDTGELFF
TRBJ1-5,TRBV6-6,CASSSDRGLPQHF
TRBJ2-3,TRBV6-1,CATSGGALDTQYF
TRBJ2-3,TRBV10-3,CAIGLGESSTDTQYF
TRBJ2-7,TRBV5-1,CASSPRQGFGAYEQYF
TRBJ2-7,TRBV18,CASSLAGGSYEQYF
TRBJ2-7,TRBV12-5,CASGLGLPSYEQYF
TRBJ1-4,TRBV5-1,CASSSQGLGNEKLFF
TRBJ2-7,TRBV11-2,CASSSPRDSSYEQYF
TRBJ2-1,TRBV5-5,CASSLSGLGANEQFF
TRBJ2-3,TRBV2,CAGGLAGGADTQYF
TRBJ2-7,TRBV25-1,CASSGIETPSSYEQYF
TRBJ1-1,TRBV19,CASSIIFGQGSTEAFF
TRBJ2-4,TRBV5-1,CASSLKAGENIQYF
TRBJ2-2,TRBV27,CASSSTQGGGELFF
TRBJ2-7,TRBV7-9,CASSFTGEPYEQYF
TRBJ2-7,TRBV2,CASSVTQIREGDGAYEQYF
TRBJ1-2,TRBV9,CASSPGAVSGYTF
TRBJ2-2,TRBV19,CASSNTWTFAGELFF
TRBJ2-1,TRBV6-5,CATNGAGVGESEQFF